This T cell receptor (beta chain) appears in the sequencing data of a study of blood T cell repertoires in COVID-19. The protocol was immunoSEQ multiplex PCR, while the TCRdb copy is restricted to in-frame clones and leaves out a portion. The table lists approximately 300,000 clones, around 84% of them singletons, with about 1.9% in the top ten. Sequenced sample: PBMCs or T cells enriched from blood (not recorded which). The sequence was collected from a woman in her twenties or thirties who had been exposed to COVID-19.

CDR3 sequence reads: CASSSGLTMDTEAFF. In DNA form, the CDR3 reads TGCGCCAGCAGCTCGGGTCTCACGATGGACACTGAAGCTTTCTTT. The chain has TRBV5-1 and TRBJ1-1, with D unresolved. Trimming took 3 bases from V and 3 from J, leaving 15 bases between them. CDR1 is SGHRS and CDR2 is YFSETQ in the germline V gene. CDR3 length: 15 amino acids. Combining the CDR3 with reference TRBV5-1 and TRBJ1-1 gives the whole variable domain KAGVTQTPRYLIKTRGQQVTLSCSPISGHRSVSWYQQTPGQGLQFLFEYFSETQRNKGNFPGRFSGRQFSNSRSEMNVSTLELGDSALYLCASSSGLTMDTEAFFGQGTRLTVV.